This TCR beta chain is drawn from a study of T cell responses to AZD1222 COVID-19 vaccine. Overall study context: Second-dose groups at about 4 or about 12 weeks were pooled.

The CDR3 consists of 16 residues. CDR1 and CDR2 from the germline V gene are SGHDT and YYEEEE. Trimming at V came to 0 bases and at J to 3 bases, leaving 3 bases not matched to a gene. Notes on this clone: Its antigen is currently unknown.

Assay used: immunoSEQ multiplex PCR; TCRdb lists only in-frame clones, some missing. The sample lists around 140,000 clones; about 89% were seen once. Whole-study findings and limits: The donors showed a predominance of white British ancestry and of females, with possible underestimation of clonal diversity.

The sequenced sample was peripheral blood, obtained on day 0 of AZD1222 vaccination. The V call is TRBV5-6, the J call TRBJ2-2, with 9 bases aligning to TRBD1. The TCR originated in an adult in good health. The CDR3 DNA is TGTGCCAGCAGCTTGGGGGGGACAGGGTACACCGGGGAGCTGTTTTTT. As protein: CASSLGGTGYTGELFF.